One and the same sample provided the 31 T cell receptor beta chains below, sequenced in a study of control samples from healthy donors and cancer patients. Repertoires were generated with immunoSEQ multiplex PCR, while TCRdb's copy carries only in-frame clones and drops some. Among about 250,000 clones listed, over 75% were seen once. Source material: PBMCs. The receptors were gathered from a woman aged 55-70 years with lung cancer.

This clone occurred a few times. This chain connects TRBV11-2 to TRBJ2-1; possibly TRBD1 for D (5 bases). The germline V gene has CDR1 SGHAT and CDR2 FQNNGV. The V and J ends lost 5 bases and 0 bases respectively, with 11 bases between them. This CDR3 spans 15 amino acids. The CDR3 DNA follows: TGTGCCAGCAGCCAAACTGGGGCCTCCTACAATGAGCAGTTCTTC. It yields the protein CASSQTGASYNEQFF.

This clone is a singleton in its sample. The genes are TRBV19 and TRBJ1-2, with 9 bases fitting TRBD1. CDR1 is LNHDA, CDR2 SQIVND, per germline (reference sequence). There are 12 residues in the CDR3. With 10 bases clipped from V and 8 bases from J, the junction kept 8 bases outside the gene matches. CDR3 amino acids: CATSGQGKGYTF. CDR3 in DNA: TGTGCCACCTCGGGACAGGGTAAAGGCTACACCTTC.

This clone has a single count. The chain is built from TRBV10-2 and TRBJ2-7, with 7 bases lining up with TRBD1. V dropped 5 bases and J dropped 2; count of bases not matched to a gene: 3. Germline lookup yields CDR1 WSHSY and CDR2 SAAADI. CDR3 size: 13 residues. The CDR3 nucleotides are TGCGCCAGCAGTAGGGACAGCGCCTACGAGCAGTACTTC. Protein product: CASSRDSAYEQYF.

The chain employs TRBV12-3 or TRBV12-4 and TRBJ1-2; D is uncertain. The CDR3 is made up of 13 amino acids. Trimming shortened V by 6 bases and J by 4 bases, and 12 bases separated the two germline ends. The CDR3 is CASSREPVYGYTF. CDR3 DNA: TGTGCCAGCAGCCGGGAGCCCGTCTATGGCTACACCTTC.

This chain joins TRBV9 and TRBJ2-3, with D possibly TRBD1 on 6 matching bases. Trimming removed 4 bases from V and 8 bases from J, with 17 bases in between. Germline CDR1 reads SGDLS; CDR2 reads YYNGEE. This CDR3 region has 14 residues. The CDR3 here is CASSPDRSRATQYF. For the CDR3, the DNA is TGTGCCAGCAGCCCGGACAGATCTCGCGCTACGCAGTATTTT.

This chain joins TRBV11-2 and TRBJ2-3, with 8 positions matching TRBD1. Per germline, CDR1 SGHAT and CDR2 FQNNGV. The CDR3 totals 16 residues. V lost 5 bases to trimming and J lost 3 bases; unmatched junction nucleotides: 10. CDR3 protein: CASSPIQDRGTDTQYF. The CDR3 region has the DNA TGTGCCAGCAGCCCGATCCAAGACAGGGGAACAGATACGCAGTATTTT.

J is TRBJ1-4 and V is TRBV5-1; D not resolved. V dropped 4 bases and J dropped 3 bases, with 16 bases sitting between them. The CDR3 spans 16 residues. Germline CDR1 and CDR2: SGHRS and YFSETQ. The DNA of the CDR3 is TGCGCCAGCAGCCCCGGGAGCGGTGCGGCTAATGAAAAACTGTTTTTT. Amino acids: CASSPGSGAANEKLFF.

This clone was detected a few times. This chain joins TRBV7-8 and TRBJ1-5, with 9 bases that match TRBD1. Germline V gene sequence: CDR1 SGHVS, CDR2 FQNEAQ. Trimming cost V 1 base and J 6 bases; bases outside gene matches: 7. The CDR3 extends over 16 amino acids. CDR3 bases: TGTGCCAGCAGCTTAGACACAGGGGGCTGGGGTCAGCCCCAGCATTTT. It translates to CASSLDTGGWGQPQHF. Full variable domain (rest looked up from reference TRBV7-8 and TRBJ1-5): GAGVSQSPRYKVAKRGQDVALRCDPISGHVSLFWYQQALGQGPEFLTYFQNEAQLDKSGLPSDRFFAERPEGSVSTLKIQRTQQEDSAVYLCASSLDTGGWGQPQHFGDGTRLSIL.

The chain is built from TRBV27 and TRBJ1-6; D gene ambiguous. Germline V gene lookup returns CDR1 MNHEY and CDR2 SMNVEV (reference sequence). Between the trimmed V and J ends, which lost 2 bases and 7 bases, there was a span of 12 bases. The CDR3 runs to 15 residues. The CDR3 region has the DNA TGTGCCAGCAGTTTAGCCGGACCAAACAATTCACCCCTCCACTTT. Its protein is CASSLAGPNNSPLHF.

Details on this clone: At the DNA level, this CDR3 is encoded by other sequences in the same sample as well. The CDR3 DNA follows: TGCGCCAGCAGCTTAGGCGGAGGCGATACCGGGGAGCTGTTTTTT. Translation gives CASSLGGGDTGELFF. The genes are TRBV5-1 and TRBJ2-2; weak D call: TRBD2 (5 bases). This CDR3 has 15 residues. Germline values: CDR1 SGHRS, CDR2 YFSETQ. Trimming left V 2 bases short and J 5 bases short, with 13 bases between.

The chain links TRBV4-2 to TRBJ1-1; no clear D. The CDR3 runs 15 residues. Per germline, CDR1 LGHNA and CDR2 YNFKEQ. V dropped 0 bases and J dropped 1 base, with 9 bases sitting between them. CDR3 residues: CASSQDPSSNTEAFF. As DNA, the CDR3 is TGTGCCAGCAGCCAAGATCCAAGTTCGAACACTGAAGCTTTCTTT.

V and J are TRBV10-1 and TRBJ1-1; the D is unclear. This CDR3 region has 15 residues. V was cut by 2 bases and J by 5 bases, with 15 bases left in between. Germline-derived CDR1 and CDR2 are WNHNN and SYGVQD (reference sequence). CDR3 sequence: CASSERYGKSTEAFF. For the CDR3, the DNA is TGCGCCAGCAGTGAGAGGTATGGGAAGAGTACTGAAGCTTTCTTT.

The chain employs TRBV19 and TRBJ2-2; 9 positions agree with TRBD1. The J segment lost 5 bases and the V segment lost 4 bases, leaving 8 bases of the junction unmatched. Germline V lookup: CDR1 LNHDA, CDR2 SQIVND (reference sequence). This CDR3 spans 16 amino acids. The CDR3 spells CASSRPGTGWTGELFF. CDR3 sequence (DNA): TGTGCCAGTAGTAGACCCGGGACAGGGTGGACCGGGGAGCTGTTTTTT.

This chain connects TRBV2 to TRBJ2-3; D remains ambiguous. In germline, CDR1 is SNHLY, CDR2 FYNNEI. The V and J ends lost 6 bases and 2 bases respectively, with 9 bases between them. CDR3 length equals 13 residues. In DNA, the CDR3 is TGTGCCAGCAGCCTACACCCCACAGATACGCAGTATTTT. Protein sequence: CASSLHPTDTQYF.

With respect to this clone: Other DNA sequences of this sample code for an identical CDR3. The chain links TRBV18 to TRBJ2-1; 8 bases agree with TRBD1. Germline assignment: CDR1 KGHSH and CDR2 LQKENI. V trimming: 3 bases; J trimming: 0 bases; junction bases outside the gene matches: 1. This CDR3 is 15 amino acids long. CDR3 in amino acids: CASSPDRGSYNEQFF. In DNA, the CDR3 is TGTGCCAGCTCACCCGACAGGGGCTCCTACAATGAGCAGTTCTTC. Filled out from reference TRBV18 and TRBJ2-1, the complete variable domain reads NAGVMQNPRHLVRRRGQEARLRCSPMKGHSHVYWYRQLPEEGLKFMVYLQKENIIDESGMPKERFSAEFPKEGPSILRIQQVVRGDSAAYFCASSPDRGSYNEQFFGPGTRLTVL.

CDR3 protein: CASSGQGGQETQYF. CDR3 in DNA: TGTGCCAGCAGCGGACAGGGAGGACAAGAGACCCAGTACTTC. This chain connects TRBV2 to TRBJ2-5, with 8 positions matching TRBD1. The length of the CDR3 is 14 residues. Germline CDR1 is SNHLY and CDR2 is FYNNEI. V gave up 6 bases and J gave up 2 bases; unmatched junction bases: 5.

The rearrangement links TRBV6-5 to TRBJ2-3; 8 bases map to TRBD1. CDR1 is MNHEY, CDR2 SVGAGI, per germline. J was trimmed by 2 bases and V by 6 bases; bases with no gene match: 10. This CDR3 comprises 16 residues. The CDR3, as DNA: TGTGCCAGCAGATACGCAGGACAGGGCTACACAGATACGCAGTATTTT. It encodes CASRYAGQGYTDTQYF.

The rearrangement joins TRBV30 to TRBJ2-7; 9 nucleotides agree with TRBD1. The V and J ends lost 0 bases and 0 bases, in that order; junction bases with no gene match: 3. Germline V CDR1 and CDR2: GTSNPN, SVGIG (reference sequence). The CDR3 has 15 amino acids. The CDR3 DNA sequence: TGTGCCTGGAGTGTATGGGACAGGGTCTCCTACGAGCAGTACTTC. This encodes CAWSVWDRVSYEQYF.

The chain links TRBV11-2 to TRBJ2-3; D is perhaps TRBD2 (7 bases). V was pared by 7 bases and J by 4 bases, with 24 bases between. In germline, CDR1 is SGHAT, CDR2 FQNNGV. The length of the CDR3 is 17 residues. CDR3 sequence: CASILGGGRGLPDTQYF. The CDR3 bases are TGTGCCAGCATCCTTGGGGGGGGCCGCGGCTTGCCAGATACGCAGTATTTT.

The V and J genes are TRBV5-1 and TRBJ1-2; D is uncertain. The V gene's germline CDR1 is SGHRS and CDR2 YFSETQ. Trimming removed 4 bases from V and 4 bases from J, with 11 bases in between. The CDR3 sequence is 13 residues long. CDR3 protein: CASSEGSLYGYTF. CDR3 nucleotides: TGCGCCAGCAGCGAGGGTTCCCTCTATGGCTACACCTTC.

This rearrangement joins TRBV7-3 to TRBJ2-7, with TRBD1 matching over 9 bases. The CDR3 totals 15 residues. V shed 4 bases and J 3 bases; nucleotides not matched to a gene: 7. Looked up from germline, CDR1 is SGHTA and CDR2 is FQGTGA. Here the CDR3 reads CASSSDRGVLYEQYF. The DNA for the CDR3 is TGTGCCAGCAGCTCAGACAGGGGGGTCCTCTACGAGCAGTACTTC.

The V gene is TRBV19, the J gene TRBJ2-7; D remains unclear. The CDR3 runs 14 residues. The V and J ends lost 3 bases and 2 bases respectively, with 11 bases between them. Germline lookup yields CDR1 LNHDA and CDR2 SQIVND (reference sequence). The CDR3 protein is CASSIRVQPYEQYF. DNA of the CDR3: TGTGCCAGTAGTATCCGTGTACAACCCTACGAGCAGTACTTC.

J is TRBJ2-2 and V is TRBV19; D is unresolved. This CDR3 region has 15 residues. V dropped 3 bases and J dropped 2 bases, with 10 bases sitting between them. Germline V gene lookup returns CDR1 LNHDA and CDR2 SQIVND (reference sequence). CDR3 in DNA: TGTGCCAGTAGTATCCCGCACAGTAACACCGGGGAGCTGTTTTTT. Amino acid sequence: CASSIPHSNTGELFF.

V gene TRBV9 combines with J gene TRBJ1-2, with D perhaps matching TRBD1 (6 bases). Germline V CDR1 and CDR2: SGDLS, YYNGEE. This CDR3 is 16 amino acids long. Trimming left V 0 bases short and J 0 bases short, with 12 bases between. CDR3 in amino acids: CASSVGIGQTNYGYTF. In nucleotides, the CDR3 is TGTGCCAGCAGCGTAGGTATAGGACAGACTAACTATGGCTACACCTTC.

The chain employs TRBV3-1 (or the pseudogene TRBV3-2) and TRBJ2-2; D might be TRBD2 (5 bases). Trimming removed 4 bases at V and 5 bases at J, with 8 bases between. CDR1 is LGHDT, CDR2 YNNKEL, per germline (reference sequence). The CDR3 has 13 residues. The CDR3 region has the DNA TGTGCCAGCAGCCGGGGAGAGACCGGGGAGCTGTTTTTT. The encoded protein is CASSRGETGELFF.

About this clone itself: At one boundary the junction diverges from the germline segment, which might be a read error. CDR3 amino acids: CASSLRPSGLNF. DNA of the CDR3: TGTGCCAGCAGCTTACGCCCTAGCGGTTTAAACTTC. This chain joins TRBV13 and TRBJ2-4, with 7 positions matching TRBD2. Germline V gene sequence: CDR1 PRHDT, CDR2 FYEKMQ (reference sequence). The CDR3 is 12 residues long.

This clone was detected only a few times. The chain couples TRBV19 to TRBJ2-7, with 12 bases that match TRBD2. The CDR3 sequence is 15 residues long. Trimming took 7 bases from V and 4 from J; bases not matched to a gene: 8. CDR1 and CDR2 (germline): LNHDA, SQIVND (reference sequence). CDR3 nucleotide sequence: TGTGCCAGTATCGGACTGACTAGCGGGAGATACGAGCAGTACTTC. The encoded protein is CASIGLTSGRYEQYF. The whole variable domain, filled in from reference TRBV19 and TRBJ2-7, reads DGGITQSPKYLFRKEGQNVTLSCEQNLNHDAMYWYRQDPGQGLRLIYYSQIVNDFQKGDIAEGYSVSREKKESFPLTVTSAQKNPTAFYLCASIGLTSGRYEQYFGPGTRLTVT.

This chain links TRBV5-6 with TRBJ2-2; no firm D call. The V gene's germline CDR1 is SGHDT and CDR2 YYEEEE. The CDR3 has 15 amino acids. The V end was cut by 3 bases, the J end by 8 bases, with 17 bases between. CDR3 in amino acids: CASSSLGKLLGELFF. Here the CDR3 DNA reads TGTGCCAGCAGCTCCCTCGGCAAACTGCTGGGGGAGCTGTTTTTT.

This sequence joins TRBV6-1 and TRBJ2-3; possible D gene TRBD1, 6 bases. CDR3 length equals 13 residues. Trimming removed 2 bases from V and 6 bases from J, with 9 bases in between. Germline V CDR1 and CDR2: MNHNS, SASEGT. CDR3 DNA: TGTGCCAGCAGTGAAACAGGGTCCGATACGCAGTATTTT. It is translated as CASSETGSDTQYF.

The chain combines TRBV5-1 with TRBJ2-3; perhaps TRBD1 as D (6 bases). From germline, CDR1 is SGHRS and CDR2 YFSETQ. Trimming pared 5 bases from V and 0 bases from J, leaving 16 bases between. The CDR3 loop spans 16 amino acids. CDR3 region: CASRAGTIPSTDTQYF. The CDR3 bases are TGCGCCAGCAGGGCCGGGACAATACCTAGCACAGATACGCAGTATTTT. The whole variable domain, filled in from reference TRBV5-1 and TRBJ2-3, reads KAGVTQTPRYLIKTRGQQVTLSCSPISGHRSVSWYQQTPGQGLQFLFEYFSETQRNKGNFPGRFSGRQFSNSRSEMNVSTLELGDSALYLCASRAGTIPSTDTQYFGPGTRLTVL.

This clone has only one observation. This rearrangement joins TRBV24-1 to TRBJ2-3, with D tentatively TRBD1 or TRBD2 (5 bases each). Germline-derived CDR1 and CDR2 are KGHDR and SFDVKD. CDR3 length: 12 amino acids. Trimming pared 4 bases from V and 6 bases from J, leaving 7 bases between. In DNA form, the CDR3 reads TGTGCCACCAGTGACGGGACCGATACGCAGTATTTT. It translates to CATSDGTDTQYF.